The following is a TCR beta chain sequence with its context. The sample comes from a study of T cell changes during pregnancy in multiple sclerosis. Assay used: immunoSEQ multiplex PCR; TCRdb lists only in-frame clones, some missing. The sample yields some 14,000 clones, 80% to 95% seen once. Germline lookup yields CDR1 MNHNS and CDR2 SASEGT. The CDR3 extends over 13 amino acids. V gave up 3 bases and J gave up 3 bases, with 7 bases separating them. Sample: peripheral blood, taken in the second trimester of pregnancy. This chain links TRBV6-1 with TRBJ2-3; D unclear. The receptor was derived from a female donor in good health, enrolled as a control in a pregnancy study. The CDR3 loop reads CASSDVDTDTQYF. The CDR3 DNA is TGTGCCAGCAGTGATGTAGATACAGATACGCAGTATTTT.